This T cell receptor (beta chain) is from a study of OX40 agonist ivuxolimab in advanced cancers. Study at large: Of mixed ages from about 20 to 90 and averaging about 56 years, the group was around 78% male. The eligibility criteria allowed prior anti-PD-1, anti-PD-L1 or anti-CTLA-4 therapy, and under 50% had some.

The germline V and J ends were trimmed by 0 bases and 4 bases, with 10 bases remaining between them. The CDR3 contains 15 residues. Germline loops: CDR1 SGHAT, CDR2 FQNNGV. This clone appeared a single time. Its cognate antigen is unknown. Whole-study results and caveats: Antigens targeted by the expanded peripheral T cells were not determined.

The table came from immunoSEQ multiplex PCR; TCRdb's copy has only in-frame clones and leaves some out. The sample yields about 47,000 clones, about 83% seen once. Sequenced material: CD4+ or CD8+ T cells sorted from blood, taken in a trial of the OX40 agonist ivuxolimab. The rearrangement joins TRBV11-2 to TRBJ2-1, with D possibly called TRBD1 or TRBD2 (5 bases each). The sequence was obtained from an adult with an advanced solid tumor such as melanoma, head and neck, liver or kidney cancer. The CDR3, as DNA: TGTGCCAGCAGCTTAGAGCCGGGGCGGTACAATGAGCAGTTCTTC. It specifies CASSLEPGRYNEQFF.